This T cell receptor beta chain was recorded in a study of blood T cell repertoires in COVID-19 (dated by TCRdb to the early 2020s). With regard to the full study: Samples from collaborators originated in the United States, Italy and Spain and spanned both the acute and convalescent phases of COVID-19. The material from the prospective study consisted of cDNA or gDNA derived from T cells, B-cell-depleted T cells, or PBMCs. The dataset comprised deeply sampled blood TCRbeta repertoires from subjects exposed to, actively infected with, or recovered from COVID-19. The repertoires were made available in a free public database intended to serve as a resource for research on the immune response to SARS-CoV-2. The samples were drawn from two sources: the first 160 participants of the ongoing ImmuneRACE study, and 1,000 to 1,500 subjects contributed by 6 global collaborators. The sample metadata nearly always contained a de-identified subject ID, COVID-19 status, age in years and sex. Where HLA class I and class II types were available, the types were taken from metadata supplied by the sample provider, not from assay-based typing.

In regard to this clone: Its specific antigen is unknown. Per-base quality was not reported, and no clone a single base away is much larger than it.

As encoded in the germline V gene, CDR1 is SNHLY while CDR2 is FYNNEI. The junction carries 10 bases between V and J, which are trimmed by 6 bases and 4 bases respectively. CDR3 length: 12 amino acids, cysteine to phenylalanine. The only DNA kept is the CDR3, 36 bases in frame from the first base. TCRbeta CDR3 regions were amplified from genomic DNA using the immunoSEQ Assay, a bias-controlled multiplex PCR. For the original study's pipeline: The number of nucleated cells in each sample was estimated from the amplification of reference gene primers within the assay. Sequence reads were collapsed and filtered to measure the absolute abundance of every unique TCRbeta CDR3 rearrangement. Productive Simpson clonality was computed per sample as the square root of Simpson's diversity index over productive rearrangements. TCRdb obtained this table from immuneACCESS and retained in-frame rearrangements with V and J assigned. These tables miss some clones; where compared with another copy, unresolved V genes account for less than half of the shortfall, and the remainder is unexplained. V and J calls and clone size are those listed in that table; D and trimming were worked out from the DNA. This sample lists a few hundred thousand clones; about 88% were detected once. Of the sample, roughly 5% falls within the top ten clones.

Results the study describes overall, beyond this receptor: The quantity of clinical and demographic metadata differed by source and by participant and was supplied without curation.

One collaborating source in Seattle enrolled patients while the patients were actively infected and followed the patients over time throughout the course of disease. Collaborating institutions collected whole blood in K2EDTA tubes following their own protocols. For TCRbeta analysis, collaborators shipped samples as frozen whole blood, isolated PBMCs, or DNA extracted from either of those sample types. The sample comprised peripheral blood. The sequence came from a woman in her sixties or seventies with COVID-19, enrolled during active disease. The V and J genes are TRBV2 and TRBJ2-7; the best D guess is TRBD2, with 6 bases matching. CDR3 region: CASRRGTYEQYF. The nucleotide sequence reads as follows: TGTGCCAGCAGGCGGGGAACTTACGAGCAGTACTTC.